One and the same sample provided the 30 T cell receptor beta chains below, sequenced in a study of blood T cells in healthy people across ages. Primers used in a second PCR of roughly 6 to 12 cycles were a sample-barcoded 5' primer and a J-beta primer mix. TCRdb itself ran the 5' RACE reads through MiXCR, one entry per CDR3 protein. Among 550,000 to 800,000 distinct CDR3 sequences listed, roughly 32% were seen once. Sequencing used blood. These TCRs come from a woman of 80 years or more in good health.

The sample holds a few counts of this clonotype. This chain links TRBV6-5 with TRBJ2-1; TRBD2 might be the D (6 bases). CDR3 length: 15 residues. Per the germline V gene, CDR1 is MNHEY and CDR2 is SVGAGI. The V gene lost 2 bases and the J gene lost 2 bases, with 10 bases spanning the gap. The CDR3 sequence: CASSYTSSPYNEQFF. The CDR3 DNA reads as TGTGCCAGCAGTTACACTAGCTCCCCCTACAATGAGCAGTTCTTC.

The J gene is TRBJ2-7, the V gene TRBV7-2; D is uncertain. The DNA end favors TRBJ2-5, so the J call may be wrong. This CDR3 contains 17 residues. Germline V gene sequence: CDR1 SGHTA, CDR2 FQGNSA. CDR3 sequence: CASSYNSGQGFRETQYF. DNA for the CDR3: TGTGCCAGCAGCTACAACTCGGGCCAAGGGTTCCGAGAGACCCAGTACTTC.

The chain links TRBV29-1 to TRBJ2-2, with 9 nucleotides matching TRBD2. CDR3 length equals 15 residues. V trimming: 2 bases; J trimming: 7 bases; junction bases outside the gene matches: 8. Germline V gene sequence: CDR1 SQVTM, CDR2 ANQGSEA. CDR3 coding DNA: TGCAGCGTTGAAAAGCGCGGGGGGGCTATCGGGGAGCTGTTTTTT. Translation: CSVEKRGGAIGELFF.

This clonotype has only a few counts. In DNA, the CDR3 is TGTGCCAGCAGCGTAGGAGGCAGCGGTCCCCCCTACGAGCAGTACTTC. Translated, it gives CASSVGGSGPPYEQYF. This rearrangement joins TRBV9 to TRBJ2-7, with D possibly TRBD2 on 5 matching bases. Germline lookup yields CDR1 SGDLS and CDR2 YYNGEE. Trimming removed 0 bases from V and 2 bases from J, with 15 bases in between. CDR3 length: 16 residues.

The table lists this clonotype with a few counts. The rearrangement joins TRBV9 to TRBJ1-1; D is uncertain. Trimming took 0 bases from V and 5 from J, leaving 8 bases between them. CDR3 length equals 13 residues. Germline-derived CDR1 and CDR2 are SGDLS and YYNGEE. The CDR3 protein is CASSVEVGTEAFF. The CDR3 nucleotides read TGTGCCAGCAGCGTAGAAGTGGGTACTGAAGCTTTCTTT. Full variable domain (remainder filled in from reference TRBV9 and TRBJ1-1): DSGVTQTPKHLITATGQRVTLRCSPRSGDLSVYWYQQSLDQGLQFLIQYYNGEERAKGNILERFSAQQFPDLHSELNLSSLELGDSALYFCASSVEVGTEAFFGQGTRLTVV.

A note on this clonotype: A much larger clone sits a single nucleotide away, making a read error possible. This sequence joins TRBV6-5 and TRBJ2-7, with unresolved D. CDR1 is MNHEY and CDR2 is SVGAGI in the germline V gene. The CDR3 is 15 amino acids. With 5 bases removed from V and 4 bases from J, the gap between germline ends came to 18 bases. CDR3 in DNA: TGTGCCAGCAGTCCGGACGGCCTCTCTTGTTACGAGCAGTACTTC. This gives the protein CASSPDGLSCYEQYF.

The chain uses TRBV6-5 and TRBJ2-3; D might be TRBD1 (5 bases). The CDR3 covers 15 residues. Between the trimmed V and J ends, which lost 3 bases and 0 bases, there was a span of 10 bases. Germline CDR1 and CDR2: MNHEY and SVGAGI. The DNA for the CDR3 is TGTGCCAGCAGTTATTTCCAGGGAAGCACAGATACGCAGTATTTT. Residues: CASSYFQGSTDTQYF.

This clonotype was seen ten or more times. The chain carries TRBV20-1 and TRBJ1-1; TRBD1 agrees at 7 bases. The CDR3 spans 14 residues. Germline V gene data show CDR1 as DFQATT and CDR2 as SNEGSKA (reference sequence). V was pared by 0 bases and J by 7 bases, with 8 bases of the junction left unmatched. CDR3 sequence (DNA): TGCAGTGCTAGAGAGGGGGGAGGACAGGATGAAGCTTTCTTT. Protein sequence: CSAREGGGQDEAFF.

The chain links TRBV10-2 to TRBJ2-6; 8 bases agree with TRBD2. Germline trimming cut 3 bases from V and 2 bases from J; bases unmatched to any gene: 3. This CDR3 region has 16 residues. The V gene's germline CDR1 is WSHSY and CDR2 SAAADI. In DNA, the CDR3 is TGCGCCAGCAGTGACCTCGGGGGGGCTGGGGCCAACGTCCTGACTTTC. Encoded protein: CASSDLGGAGANVLTF.

This clonotype was detected ten times or more. The chain combines TRBV28 with TRBJ2-7; possible D gene TRBD1, 5 bases. V was pared by 3 bases and J by 2 bases, with 14 bases between. CDR1 and CDR2 (germline): MDHEN, SYDVKM. CDR3 size: 15 residues. For the CDR3, the DNA is TGTGCCAGCAGTTTGACAGCCGAAGGAACCTACGAGCAGTACTTC. Protein product: CASSLTAEGTYEQYF. Full variable domain (remainder filled in from reference TRBV28 and TRBJ2-7): DVKVTQSSRYLVKRTGEKVFLECVQDMDHENMFWYRQDPGLGLRLIYFSYDVKMKEKGDIPEGYSVSREKKERFSLILESASTNQTSMYLCASSLTAEGTYEQYFGPGTRLTVT.

This clonotype showed up many times. A much larger clone differs by one base, so this may be a read error. The chain employs TRBV5-1 and TRBJ2-7; D might be TRBD1 (7 bases). Germline CDR1 is SGHRS and CDR2 is YFSETQ. V was trimmed by 0 bases and J by 5 bases, leaving 15 bases between them. This CDR3 is built from 15 residues. For the CDR3, the DNA is TGCGCCAGCAGCTTGGAGTCTCAGGGGGGCCACGAGCAGTACTTC. This gives the protein CASSLESQGGHEQYF.

Ten or more counts support this clonotype. This chain uses TRBV3-1 with TRBJ2-7; no clear D gene. The CDR3 has 12 residues. V was trimmed by 1 base and J by 5 bases, leaving 6 bases between them. Germline V gene data show CDR1 as LGHDT and CDR2 as YNNKEL (reference sequence). The CDR3 here is CASSQVFDEQYF. CDR3 nucleotides: TGTGCCAGCAGCCAAGTTTTTGACGAGCAGTACTTC.

This chain links TRBV20-1 with TRBJ1-1; TRBD1 agrees at 10 bases. Germline CDR1 DFQATT, CDR2 SNEGSKA (reference sequence). The CDR3 length is 12 residues. J was trimmed by 7 bases and V by 6 bases; bases with no gene match: 5. CDR3 in DNA: TGCAGTGCGAGACAGGGGGCAGGTGAAGCTTTCTTT. This encodes CSARQGAGEAFF.

The V gene is TRBV29-1, the J gene TRBJ2-7, with unresolved D. V lost 4 bases and J lost 1, with 8 bases in between. Germline CDR1 SQVTM, CDR2 ANQGSEA. The CDR3 is 12 amino acids. This chain's CDR3 is CSVVAYSYEQYF. CDR3 nucleotides: TGCAGCGTTGTGGCATATTCCTACGAGCAGTACTTC.

At least ten counts were recorded for this clonotype. This sequence joins TRBV14 and TRBJ2-5; 11 nucleotides align to TRBD2. The length of the CDR3 is 17 residues. Germline CDR1 reads SGHDN; CDR2 reads FVKESK. Losses at the gene ends were 0 bases for V and 5 bases for J; bases not matched to a gene: 8. CDR3 protein: CASSQDLQLAGAETQYF. CDR3 bases: TGTGCCAGCAGCCAAGATCTACAACTAGCGGGGGCGGAGACCCAGTACTTC.

This clonotype was counted many times. The chain is built from TRBV5-1 and TRBJ1-1, with D possibly being TRBD1 (6 bases). CDR1 SGHRS and CDR2 YFSETQ come from the germline V gene. There are 16 residues in the CDR3. V lost 3 bases to trimming and J lost 1 base, with 16 bases between them. CDR3 nucleotide sequence: TGCGCCAGCAGCTCATATTCCGGGACAAGGAACACTGAAGCTTTCTTT. The encoded protein is CASSSYSGTRNTEAFF.

In regard to this clonotype: This sequence may be a read error, since a much larger clone differs from it by one base. V and J are TRBV29-1 and TRBJ2-5, with D possibly TRBD2 on 5 matching bases. The germline gives CDR1 SQVTM, CDR2 ANQGSEA. V gave up 3 bases and J gave up 11 bases, with 22 bases separating them. The CDR3 extends over 14 amino acids. CDR3 amino acids: CSVDGGPRYNEQYF. Written as DNA, the CDR3 is TGCAGCGTTGACGGAGGACCACGATACAATGAGCAGTACTTC.

V and J are TRBV29-1 and TRBJ1-1; 7 bases line up with TRBD1. Per the germline V gene, CDR1 is SQVTM and CDR2 is ANQGSEA. J was trimmed by 10 bases and V by 3 bases; bases with no gene match: 8. The CDR3 is 12 residues long. The CDR3 DNA reads TGCAGCGTTGAGGAAGGGGGCGCGGGAGCTTTCTTT. Translated, it gives CSVEEGGAGAFF.

This clonotype was recorded at least ten times. The gene calls are TRBV20-1 and TRBJ2-7; TRBD1 matches 9 bases. CDR3 length: 13 residues. V trimming: 4 bases; J trimming: 5 bases; junction bases outside the gene matches: 6. Germline V CDR1 and CDR2: DFQATT, SNEGSKA (reference sequence). The CDR3 sequence is CSATGTGFHEQYF. CDR3 DNA sequence: TGCAGTGCTACGGGGACAGGGTTCCACGAGCAGTACTTC.

Concerning this clonotype: As the CDR3 is not closed by the conserved phenylalanine or tryptophan, this likely results from a read error. The chain employs TRBV5-1 and TRBJ2-1, with D possibly matching TRBD2 (5 bases). This CDR3 has 11 amino acids. CDR1 SGHRS and CDR2 YFSETQ come from the germline V gene. The CDR3 sequence: CTSSLDWEQFC. The CDR3 DNA reads as TGCACCAGCAGCTTGGACTGGGAGCAGTTCTGC.

This clonotype was seen just once. A single base separates this from a much larger clone, so it may be a read error. This sequence joins TRBV5-1 and TRBJ2-7; D not certain. Germline values: CDR1 SGHRS, CDR2 YFSETQ. This CDR3 spans 10 amino acids. Trimming left V 8 bases short and J 9 bases short, with 12 bases between. This chain's CDR3 is CARAVDGQYF. The CDR3 DNA is TGCGCCAGGGCCGTGGACGGGCAGTACTTC. Complete variable domain (other parts from reference TRBV5-1 and TRBJ2-7): KAGVTQTPRYLIKTRGQQVTLSCSPISGHRSVSWYQQTPGQGLQFLFEYFSETQRNKGNFPGRFSGRQFSNSRSEMNVSTLELGDSALYLCARAVDGQYFGPGTRLTVT.

The chain recombines TRBV7-2 with TRBJ2-1, with 7 positions matching TRBD2. Germline CDR1 and CDR2: SGHTA and FQGNSA. This CDR3 is 15 amino acids long. Trimming at V came to 5 bases and at J to 6 bases, leaving 10 bases not matched to a gene. The CDR3 DNA is TGTGCCAGCAGCGGGCTAGCGGAGACGGGCAATGAGCAGTTCTTC. Amino acids: CASSGLAETGNEQFF.

This clonotype was seen at least ten times. V gene TRBV6-2 or TRBV6-3 combines with J gene TRBJ2-7; D unclear. Trimming stripped 2 bases from V and 4 bases from J, with 18 bases between. The CDR3 loop spans 16 amino acids. The V gene's germline CDR1 is MNHEY and CDR2 SVGEGT. The chain's CDR3 is CASSYGITQSSYEQYF. CDR3 sequence (DNA): TGTGCCAGCAGTTACGGAATTACCCAATCGAGTTACGAGCAGTACTTC.

The rearrangement links TRBV28 to TRBJ2-2; D uncertain. CDR1 and CDR2 (germline): MDHEN, SYDVKM. The CDR3 runs to 16 residues. With 5 bases removed from V and 3 bases from J, the gap between germline ends came to 16 bases. The DNA for the CDR3 is TGTGCCAGCAGTCTGACACCCTGGGGTGACACCGGGGAGCTGTTTTTT. Translated: CASSLTPWGDTGELFF.

The rearrangement joins TRBV7-2 to TRBJ2-1, with D perhaps matching TRBD2 (6 bases). This CDR3 has 17 amino acids. CDR1 is SGHTA and CDR2 is FQGNSA in the germline V gene. Trimming took off 0 bases at V and 1 base at J, with 13 bases between the two ends. In nucleotides, the CDR3 is TGTGCCAGCAGCTTAGCGGCTAGCGCAGGGTCCTACAATGAGCAGTTCTTC. Translating it yields CASSLAASAGSYNEQFF.

Many counts were recorded for this clonotype. The V gene is TRBV10-3, the J gene TRBJ1-1; weak D call: TRBD1 (6 bases). This CDR3 has 16 residues. The V and J ends lost 2 bases and 5 bases respectively, with 18 bases between them. The V gene's germline CDR1 is ENHRY and CDR2 SYGVKD. Here the CDR3 DNA reads TGTGCCATCAGTGAGAGTGGGGGGGCCTCCGGGACTGAAGCTTTCTTT. The encoded protein is CAISESGGASGTEAFF.

The chain uses TRBV2 and TRBJ2-5; TRBD1 or TRBD2 may be the D gene (5 bases each). Trimming took 3 bases from V and 5 from J, leaving 13 bases between them. The CDR3 contains 14 residues. Germline values: CDR1 SNHLY, CDR2 FYNNEI. CDR3 in DNA: TGTGCCAGCAGTGAGGGACCCCCGGGGGAGACCCAGTACTTC. It translates to CASSEGPPGETQYF.

Regarding this clonotype: A much larger clone differs from this one at a single base, so this may be a read error. The chain links TRBV11-2 to TRBJ2-1, with TRBD2 matching 8 bases. Per the germline V gene, CDR1 is SGHAT and CDR2 is FQNNGV. There are 16 residues in the CDR3. For the CDR3, the DNA is TGTGCCAGCAGCTTAAACGGGGGGGCCCTCTACAATGCGCAGTTCTTC. It encodes CASSLNGGALYNAQFF. Filled out from reference TRBV11-2 and TRBJ2-1, the complete variable domain reads EAGVAQSPRYKIIEKRQSVAFWCNPISGHATLYWYQQILGQGPKLLIQFQNNGVVDDSQLPKDRFSAERLKGVDSTLKIQPAKLEDSAVYLCASSLNGGALYNAQFFGPGTRLTVL.

In regard to this clonotype: A much larger clonotype is one base distant, so this may be a read error. The V call is TRBV7-2, the J call TRBJ1-4; D remains ambiguous. Germline V lookup: CDR1 SGHTA, CDR2 FQGNSA. Trimming removed 5 bases at V and 10 bases at J, with 17 bases between. The CDR3 covers 14 residues. CDR3 in DNA: TGTGCCAGCAGCGTAGGCAGCGGTCTAGGAAAACTGTTTTTT. Its protein product is CASSVGSGLGKLFF.

Ten or more counts support this clonotype. The rearrangement links TRBV7-9 to TRBJ1-2; 10 nucleotides align to TRBD1. CDR1 is SEHNR and CDR2 is FQNEAQ in the germline V gene (reference sequence). The CDR3 spans 15 residues. The junction had 5 bases not matched to a gene; V was cut back by 3 bases and J by 4 bases. The CDR3 here is CASSLTGGEGYGYTF. The CDR3 nucleotides are TGTGCCAGCAGCTTGACAGGGGGCGAGGGCTATGGCTACACCTTC.